The clone carrying this T cell receptor (beta chain) was counted ten times or more. The PBMCs were sourced from fresh peripheral blood (about 9.7 ml). The data are from a study of T cells in Graves' hyperthyroidism and ophthalmopathy. Amplification of TCR beta CDR3 regions used RNA as the template. First-round RT-PCR of the TCR CDR3 relied on the HTBI primer set. TCRdb called the multiplex PCR reads again in MiXCR, with one record for every CDR3 protein. Found here are 340,000 or so distinct CDR3 sequences, roughly 17% of them singletons; the top ten hold around 34%. Per germline, CDR1 KGHSH and CDR2 LQKENI. CDR3 length: 13 residues. V was shortened by 2 bases and J by 8 bases, with 10 bases between the two germline ends.

The clonotype was recovered from a man younger than 45 with Graves' hyperthyroidism. Sequenced input: blood. The gene calls are TRBV18 and TRBJ2-4; no firm D call. The CDR3 here is CASSPTVSDIQYF. CDR3 DNA: TGTGCCAGCTCACCAACAGTCTCGGACATTCAGTACTTC.